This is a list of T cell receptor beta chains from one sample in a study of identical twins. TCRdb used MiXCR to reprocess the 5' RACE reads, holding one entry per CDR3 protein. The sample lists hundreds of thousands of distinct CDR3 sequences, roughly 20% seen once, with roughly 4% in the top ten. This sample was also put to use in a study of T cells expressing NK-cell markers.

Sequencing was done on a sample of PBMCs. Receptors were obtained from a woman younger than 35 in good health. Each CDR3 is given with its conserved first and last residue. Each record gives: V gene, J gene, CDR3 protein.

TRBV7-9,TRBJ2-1,CASSSAVGTEQFF
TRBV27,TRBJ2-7,CASSWTGDLGYEQYF
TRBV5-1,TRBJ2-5,CASSSQDPGGETQYF
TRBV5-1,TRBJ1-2,CASSSETGGTTDGYTF
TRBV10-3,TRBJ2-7,CAISESSREWGEQYF
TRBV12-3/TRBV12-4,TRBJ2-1,CASSHIWGSEQFF
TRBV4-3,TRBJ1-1,CASSQDRLEGSNTEAFF
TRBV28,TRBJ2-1,CASSLGQDARQFF
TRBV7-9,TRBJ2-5,CASSSIAGGETQYF
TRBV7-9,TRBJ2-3,CASSLRAGVTDTQYF
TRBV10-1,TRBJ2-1,CASSYTSGSRDEQFF
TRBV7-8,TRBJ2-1,CASSAGTGVYNEQFF
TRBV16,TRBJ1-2,CASSRELSRDPLF
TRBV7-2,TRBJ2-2,CASSPNGGRTGELFF
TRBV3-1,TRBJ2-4,CASSPRAIGGIQYF
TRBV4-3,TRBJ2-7,CASSQGSGQGYEQYF
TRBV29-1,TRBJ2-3,CSAAEDTQYF
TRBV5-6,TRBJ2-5,CASSARAGTRGMETQYF
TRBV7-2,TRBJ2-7,CASSLGIASYEQYF
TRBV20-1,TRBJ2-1,CSARGYQRGVQFF
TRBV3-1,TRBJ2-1,CASSRDLAGFSYNEQFF
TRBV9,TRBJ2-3,CASSPRSGVVWDTQYF
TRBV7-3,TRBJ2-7,CASSSQGAYEQYF
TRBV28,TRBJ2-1,CASSIRQFNEQFF
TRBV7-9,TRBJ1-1,CASSSQIIGAFF
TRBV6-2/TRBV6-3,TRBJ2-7,CASSYRLSYEQYF
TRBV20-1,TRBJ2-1,CSAPDPTQASYNEQFF
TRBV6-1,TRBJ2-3,CASSPSGRVFTQYF
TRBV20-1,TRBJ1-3,CSAGAHTGNTIYF
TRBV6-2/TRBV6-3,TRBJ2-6,CASSSAPAGTKISGANVLTF
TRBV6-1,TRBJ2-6,CASLSFSSGANVLTF
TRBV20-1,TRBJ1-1,CSARARTDNTEAFF
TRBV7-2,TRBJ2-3,CASSLRLAGVDTQYF
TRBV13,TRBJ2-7,CASSRQGAQPYEQYF
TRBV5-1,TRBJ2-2,CASSYRQGSTGELFF
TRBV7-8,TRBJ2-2,CASSLGPVGELFF
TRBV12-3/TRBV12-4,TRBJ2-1,CASSLVRREQFF
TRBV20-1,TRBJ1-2,CSARGPDRGQQHYGYTF
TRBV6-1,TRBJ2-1,CASSPRGTGGKNEQFF
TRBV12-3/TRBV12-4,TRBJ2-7,CASSLQRGGPTEQYF
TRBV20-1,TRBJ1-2,CSVQGLNYGYTF
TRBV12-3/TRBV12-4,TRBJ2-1,CASLDYTSYNEQFF
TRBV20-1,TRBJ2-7,CSAIAVAGAYEQYF
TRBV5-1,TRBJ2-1,CASSIRQGNEQFF
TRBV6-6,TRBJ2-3,CASSYGVGDRQYF
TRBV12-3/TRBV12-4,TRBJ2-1,CASNSGTPYNEQFF
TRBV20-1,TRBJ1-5,CSAILNPNPDQPQHF
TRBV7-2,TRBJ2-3,CASSLDPGYYTDTQYF
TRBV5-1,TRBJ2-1,CASSELSGGGDEQFF
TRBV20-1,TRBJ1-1,CSATGGMNTEAFF
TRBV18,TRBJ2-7,CASSRGTSGTIPYEQYF
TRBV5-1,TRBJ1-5,CASSSQGGSNQPQHF
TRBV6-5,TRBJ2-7,CASMEGLEQYF
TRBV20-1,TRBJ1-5,CSAIFPRNSNQPQHF